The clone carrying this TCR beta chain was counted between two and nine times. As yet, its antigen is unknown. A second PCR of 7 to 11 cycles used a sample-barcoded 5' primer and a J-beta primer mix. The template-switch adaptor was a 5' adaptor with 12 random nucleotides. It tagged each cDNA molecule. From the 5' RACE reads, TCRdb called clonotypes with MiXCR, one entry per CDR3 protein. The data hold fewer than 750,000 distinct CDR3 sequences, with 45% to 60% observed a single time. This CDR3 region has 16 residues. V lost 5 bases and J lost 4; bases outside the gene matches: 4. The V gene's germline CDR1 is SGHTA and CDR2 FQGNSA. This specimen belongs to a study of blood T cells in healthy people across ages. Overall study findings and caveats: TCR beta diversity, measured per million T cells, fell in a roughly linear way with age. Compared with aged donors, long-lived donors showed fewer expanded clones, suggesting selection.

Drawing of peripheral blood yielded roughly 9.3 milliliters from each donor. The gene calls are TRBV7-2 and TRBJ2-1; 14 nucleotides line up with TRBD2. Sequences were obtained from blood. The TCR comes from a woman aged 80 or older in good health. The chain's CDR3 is CASSARLAGGYNEQFF. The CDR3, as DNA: TGTGCCAGCAGCGCTCGACTAGCGGGGGGGTACAATGAGCAGTTCTTC.